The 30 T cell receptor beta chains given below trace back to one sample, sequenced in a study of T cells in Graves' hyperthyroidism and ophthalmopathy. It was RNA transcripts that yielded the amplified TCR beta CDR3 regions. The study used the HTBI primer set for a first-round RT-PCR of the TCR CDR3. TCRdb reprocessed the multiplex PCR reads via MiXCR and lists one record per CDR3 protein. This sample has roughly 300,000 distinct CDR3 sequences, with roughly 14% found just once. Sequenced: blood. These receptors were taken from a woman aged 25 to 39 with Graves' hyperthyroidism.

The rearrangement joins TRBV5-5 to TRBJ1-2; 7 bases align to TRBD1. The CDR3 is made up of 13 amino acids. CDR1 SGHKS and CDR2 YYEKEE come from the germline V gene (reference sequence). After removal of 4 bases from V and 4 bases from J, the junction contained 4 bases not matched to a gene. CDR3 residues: CASSLTGSYGYTF. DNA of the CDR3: TGTGCCAGCAGCCTGACAGGGAGCTATGGCTACACCTTC.

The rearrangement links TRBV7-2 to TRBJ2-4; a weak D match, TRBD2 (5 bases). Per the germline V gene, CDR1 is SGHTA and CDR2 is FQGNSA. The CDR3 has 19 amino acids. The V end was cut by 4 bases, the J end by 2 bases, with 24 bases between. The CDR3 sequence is CASSSRAGLAGVTKNIQYF. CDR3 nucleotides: TGTGCCAGCAGCTCGAGGGCGGGCCTCGCTGGGGTAACCAAAAACATTCAGTACTTC.

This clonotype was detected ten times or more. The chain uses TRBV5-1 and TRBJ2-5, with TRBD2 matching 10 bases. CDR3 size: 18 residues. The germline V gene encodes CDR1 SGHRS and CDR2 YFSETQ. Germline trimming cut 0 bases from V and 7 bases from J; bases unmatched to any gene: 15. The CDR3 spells CASSLEVRSGRAQGTQYF. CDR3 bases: TGCGCCAGCAGCTTGGAGGTTCGCAGCGGGAGGGCCCAGGGGACCCAGTACTTC.

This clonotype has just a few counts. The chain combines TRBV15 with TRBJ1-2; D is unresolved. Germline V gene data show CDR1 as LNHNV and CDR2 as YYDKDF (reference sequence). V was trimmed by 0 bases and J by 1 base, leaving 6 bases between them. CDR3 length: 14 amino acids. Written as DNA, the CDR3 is TGTGCCACCAGCAGAGATCGGCTTAACTATGGCTACACCTTC. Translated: CATSRDRLNYGYTF.

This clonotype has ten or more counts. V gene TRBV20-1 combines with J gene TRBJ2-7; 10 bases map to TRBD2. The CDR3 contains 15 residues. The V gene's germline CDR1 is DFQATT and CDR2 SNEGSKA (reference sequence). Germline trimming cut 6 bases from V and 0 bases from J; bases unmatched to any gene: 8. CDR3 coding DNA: TGCAGTGCCGGGGAAGCGGGAGGGCTCTCCTACGAGCAGTACTTC. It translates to CSAGEAGGLSYEQYF.

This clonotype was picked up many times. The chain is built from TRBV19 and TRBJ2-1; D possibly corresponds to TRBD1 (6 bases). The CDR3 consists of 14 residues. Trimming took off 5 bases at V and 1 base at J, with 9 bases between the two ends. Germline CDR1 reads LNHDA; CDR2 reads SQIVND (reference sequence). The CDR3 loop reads CASSFGQSYNEQFF. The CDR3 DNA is TGTGCCAGTAGTTTCGGACAGTCCTACAATGAGCAGTTCTTC.

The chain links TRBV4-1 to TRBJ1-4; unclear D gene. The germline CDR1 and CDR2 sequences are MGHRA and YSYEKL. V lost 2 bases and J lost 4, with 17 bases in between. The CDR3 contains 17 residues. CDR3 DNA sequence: TGCGCCAGCAGCCAACTCGGTGTGGCGGGAAGTAATGAAAAACTGTTTTTT. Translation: CASSQLGVAGSNEKLFF.

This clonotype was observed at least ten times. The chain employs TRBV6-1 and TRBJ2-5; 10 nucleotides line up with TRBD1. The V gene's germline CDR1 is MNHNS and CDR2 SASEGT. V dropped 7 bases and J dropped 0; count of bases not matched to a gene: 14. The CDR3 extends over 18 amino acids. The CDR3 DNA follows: TGTGCCAGCACCGACAGGGGGCTGCTATCGTCTTACCAAGAGACCCAGTACTTC. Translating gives CASTDRGLLSSYQETQYF.

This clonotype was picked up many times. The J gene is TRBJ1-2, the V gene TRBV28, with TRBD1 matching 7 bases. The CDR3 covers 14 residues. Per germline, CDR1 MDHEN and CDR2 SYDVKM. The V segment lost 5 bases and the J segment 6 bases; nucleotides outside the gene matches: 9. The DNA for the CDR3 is TGTGCCAGCAGTGAATTGGACAGGCTGGATGGCTACACCTTC. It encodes CASSELDRLDGYTF.

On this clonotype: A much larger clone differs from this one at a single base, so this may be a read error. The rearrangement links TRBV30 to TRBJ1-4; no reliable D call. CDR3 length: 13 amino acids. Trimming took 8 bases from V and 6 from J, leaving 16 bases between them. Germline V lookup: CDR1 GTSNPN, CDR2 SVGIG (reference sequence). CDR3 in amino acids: CARTGNVDEKLFF. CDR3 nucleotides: TGTGCCCGGACCGGCAATGTGGATGAAAAACTGTTTTTT.

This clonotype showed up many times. The CDR3 DNA sequence: TGTGCCAGCAGCCTTAGCGGGAGCGAAGGGCATACGCAGTATTTT. Translated, it gives CASSLSGSEGHTQYF. V is TRBV7-9 and J is TRBJ2-3, with TRBD2 matching over 9 bases. Per germline, CDR1 SEHNR and CDR2 FQNEAQ (reference sequence). The CDR3 has 15 residues. V lost 5 bases to trimming and J lost 7 bases; unmatched junction nucleotides: 10.

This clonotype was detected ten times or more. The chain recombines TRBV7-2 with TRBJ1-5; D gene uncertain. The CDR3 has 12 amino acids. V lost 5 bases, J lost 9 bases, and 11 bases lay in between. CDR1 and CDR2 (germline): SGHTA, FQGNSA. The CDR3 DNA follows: TGTGCCAGCAGCCTCAATAGAGGGCCCCAGCATTTT. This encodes CASSLNRGPQHF.

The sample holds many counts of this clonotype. CDR3 amino acids: CASSETASNQPQHF. CDR3 nucleotide sequence: TGTGCCAGCAGTGAAACGGCTAGCAATCAGCCCCAGCATTTT. The chain uses TRBV6-1 and TRBJ1-5; no firm D call. The CDR3 consists of 14 residues. The germline V gene encodes CDR1 MNHNS and CDR2 SASEGT. The V and J ends lost 2 bases and 0 bases respectively, with 5 bases between them.

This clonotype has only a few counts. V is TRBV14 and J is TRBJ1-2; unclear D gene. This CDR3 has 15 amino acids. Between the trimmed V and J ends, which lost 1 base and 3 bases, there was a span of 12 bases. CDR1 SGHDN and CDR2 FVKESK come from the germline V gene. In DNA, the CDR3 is TGTGCCAGCAGCCAAGGCATGGGGTTTGACTATGGCTACACCTTC. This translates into CASSQGMGFDYGYTF.

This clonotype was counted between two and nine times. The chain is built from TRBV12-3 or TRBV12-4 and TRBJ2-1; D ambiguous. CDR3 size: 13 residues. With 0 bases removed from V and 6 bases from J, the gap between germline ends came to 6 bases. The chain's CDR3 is CASSLARSNEQFF. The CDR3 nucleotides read TGTGCCAGCAGTTTAGCTAGATCCAATGAGCAGTTCTTC.

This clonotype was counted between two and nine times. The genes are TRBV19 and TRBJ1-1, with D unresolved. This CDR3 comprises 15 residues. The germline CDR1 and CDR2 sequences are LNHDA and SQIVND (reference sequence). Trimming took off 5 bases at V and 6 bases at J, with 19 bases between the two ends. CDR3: CASSPRIESEAEAFF. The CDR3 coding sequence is TGTGCCAGTAGTCCACGAATCGAATCGGAGGCTGAAGCTTTCTTT.

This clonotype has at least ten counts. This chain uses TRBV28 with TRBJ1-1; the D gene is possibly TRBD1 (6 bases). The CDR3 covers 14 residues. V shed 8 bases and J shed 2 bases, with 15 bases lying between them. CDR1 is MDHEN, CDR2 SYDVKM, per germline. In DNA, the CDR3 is TGTGCCAGCCGCGTCAGGGGACCAAACACTGAAGCTTTCTTT. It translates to CASRVRGPNTEAFF.

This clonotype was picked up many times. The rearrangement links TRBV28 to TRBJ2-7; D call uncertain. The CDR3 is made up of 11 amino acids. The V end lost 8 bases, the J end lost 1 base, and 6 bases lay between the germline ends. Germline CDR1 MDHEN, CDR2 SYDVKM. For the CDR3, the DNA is TGTGCCAGCCGGCAGTCCTACGAGCAGTACTTC. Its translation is CASRQSYEQYF.

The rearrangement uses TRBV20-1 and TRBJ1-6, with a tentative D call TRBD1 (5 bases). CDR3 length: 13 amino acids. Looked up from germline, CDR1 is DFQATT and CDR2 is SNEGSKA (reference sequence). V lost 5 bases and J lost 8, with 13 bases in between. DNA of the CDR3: TGCAGTGCTCGGACAACCGAGGATTCACCCCTCCACTTT. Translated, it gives CSARTTEDSPLHF.

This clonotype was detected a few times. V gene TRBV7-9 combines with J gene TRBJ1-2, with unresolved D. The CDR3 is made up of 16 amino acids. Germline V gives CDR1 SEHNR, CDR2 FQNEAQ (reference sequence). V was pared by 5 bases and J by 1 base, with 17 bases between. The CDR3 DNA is TGTGCCAGCAGCCCCCCCTTCGGGTGGGTTAACTATGGCTACACCTTC. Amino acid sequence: CASSPPFGWVNYGYTF.

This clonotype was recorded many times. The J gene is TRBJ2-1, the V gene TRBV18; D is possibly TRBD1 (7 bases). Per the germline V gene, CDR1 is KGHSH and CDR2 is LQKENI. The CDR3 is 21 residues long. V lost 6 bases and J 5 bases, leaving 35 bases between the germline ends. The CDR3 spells CASSAYFRPVRGDAADNEQFF. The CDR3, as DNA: TGTGCCAGCTCCGCTTACTTCAGACCCGTCAGGGGGGATGCCGCTGACAATGAGCAGTTCTTC.

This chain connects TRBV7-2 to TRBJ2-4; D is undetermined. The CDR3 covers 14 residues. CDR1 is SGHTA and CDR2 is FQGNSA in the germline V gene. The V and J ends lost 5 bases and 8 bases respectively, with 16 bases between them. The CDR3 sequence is CASSPSNSQDIQYF. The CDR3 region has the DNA TGTGCCAGCAGCCCAAGTAACAGCCAGGACATTCAGTACTTC.

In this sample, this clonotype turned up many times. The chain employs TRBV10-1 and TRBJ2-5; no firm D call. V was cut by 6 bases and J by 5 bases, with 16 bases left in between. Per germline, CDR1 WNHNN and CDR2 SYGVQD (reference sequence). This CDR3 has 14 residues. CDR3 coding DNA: TGCGCCAGCAGCCTGGATCTTTCAAGGGAGACCCAGTACTTC. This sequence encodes CASSLDLSRETQYF.

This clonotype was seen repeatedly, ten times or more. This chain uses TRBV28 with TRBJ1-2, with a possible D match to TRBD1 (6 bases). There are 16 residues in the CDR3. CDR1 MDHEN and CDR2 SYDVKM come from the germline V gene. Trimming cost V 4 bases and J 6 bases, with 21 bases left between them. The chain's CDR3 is CASSSNRRGGLDGYTF. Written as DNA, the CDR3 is TGTGCCAGCAGTTCAAATAGGAGAGGGGGGCTTGATGGCTACACCTTC.

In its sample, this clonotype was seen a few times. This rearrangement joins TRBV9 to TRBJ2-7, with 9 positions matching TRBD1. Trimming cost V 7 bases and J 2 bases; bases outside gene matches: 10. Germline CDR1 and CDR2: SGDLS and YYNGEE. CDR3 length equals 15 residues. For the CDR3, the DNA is TGTGCCAGCGGGAGGGGACAGGGCCCTCCCTACGAGCAGTACTTC. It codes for CASGRGQGPPYEQYF.

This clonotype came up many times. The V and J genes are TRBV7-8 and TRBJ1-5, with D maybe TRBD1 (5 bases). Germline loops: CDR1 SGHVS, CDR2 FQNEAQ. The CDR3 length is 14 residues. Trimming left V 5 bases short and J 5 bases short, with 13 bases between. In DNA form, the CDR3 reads TGTGCCAGCAGCACCCGACAGACCTATCAGCCCCAGCATTTT. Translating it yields CASSTRQTYQPQHF.

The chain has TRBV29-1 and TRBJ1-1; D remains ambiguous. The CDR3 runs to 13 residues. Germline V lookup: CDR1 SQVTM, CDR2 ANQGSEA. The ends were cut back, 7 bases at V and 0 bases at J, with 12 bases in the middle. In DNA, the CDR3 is TGCAGCGCAGGAGCGGGCCTGAACACTGAAGCTTTCTTT. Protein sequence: CSAGAGLNTEAFF.

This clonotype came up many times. As DNA, the CDR3 is TGTGCCAGCAGCACACGGACCCAAATCGAAAAACTGTTTTTT. It codes for CASSTRTQIEKLFF. V is TRBV11-2 and J is TRBJ1-4, with unresolved D. This CDR3 contains 14 residues. Germline CDR1 is SGHAT and CDR2 is FQNNGV. The V and J ends lost 5 bases and 8 bases respectively, with 15 bases between them.

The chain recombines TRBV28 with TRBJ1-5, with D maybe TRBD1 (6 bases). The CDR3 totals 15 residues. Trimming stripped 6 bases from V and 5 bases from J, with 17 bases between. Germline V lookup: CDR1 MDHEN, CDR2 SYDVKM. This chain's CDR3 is CASSGGRGWDQPQHF. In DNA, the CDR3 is TGTGCCAGCAGCGGGGGCAGGGGTTGGGATCAGCCCCAGCATTTT.

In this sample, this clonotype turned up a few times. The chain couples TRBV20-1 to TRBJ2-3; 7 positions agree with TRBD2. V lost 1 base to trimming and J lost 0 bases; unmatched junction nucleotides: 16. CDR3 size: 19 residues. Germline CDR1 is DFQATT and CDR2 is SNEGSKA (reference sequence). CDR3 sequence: CSARGGRGTSRGSTDTQYF. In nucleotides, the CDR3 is TGCAGTGCTAGAGGGGGGAGGGGCACTTCGAGAGGGAGCACAGATACGCAGTATTTT.